What follows are 21 T cell receptor beta chains derived from one specimen sequenced in a study of T cells in women clearing cervical HPV infection. This table comes from immunoSEQ multiplex PCR, and its TCRdb copy is limited to in-frame clones, with some not included. This table lists more than 45,000 clones. The material sequenced was blood buffy coat. The receptor source for this set is a woman between 18 and 75 years old with a cervical HPV16 infection that either progressed to CIN3+ or cleared (not recorded which).

As regards this clone: The sequenced fragment ends 3 residues before the CDR3 boundary, so the rest is inferred from the germline J gene. V gene TRBV19 combines with J gene TRBJ2-7; 8 bases line up with TRBD2. The CDR3 has 15 amino acids. Germline V gives CDR1 LNHDA, CDR2 SQIVND (reference sequence). V dropped 5 bases and J dropped 5; count of bases not matched to a gene: 11. CDR3 DNA (partial): TGTGCCAGTAGTCTTAAAGCGGGAGCTGTCCACGAG. As protein: CASSLKAGAVHE. The whole CDR3 protein reads CASSLKAGAVHEQYF.

Points on this clone: From the germline J gene comes the end of the CDR3, since the read stops 3 residues before it. V is TRBV5-1 and J is TRBJ2-3; 14 bases align to TRBD2. Trimming removed 4 bases from V and 7 bases from J; junction bases left unmatched: 14. CDR1 SGHRS and CDR2 YFSETQ come from the germline V gene. This CDR3 contains 18 residues. CDR3 DNA, as far as it was read: TGCGCCAGCAGCCTAGGGACTAGCGGGAGTCTTATAGGAAATACG. Encoded protein: CASSLGTSGSLIGNT. The whole CDR3 region reads CASSLGTSGSLIGNTQYF.

Regarding this clone: The DNA ends 3 residues before the CDR3 does, and the rest of the CDR3 is filled in from the germline J gene. The gene calls are TRBV12-3 or TRBV12-4 and TRBJ2-1, with D unclear. This CDR3 is built from 16 residues. V lost 5 bases and J lost 0, with 14 bases in between. CDR3 DNA, as far as it was read: TGTGCCAGCAGTCCCGATGCGATTAGCTCCTACAATGAG. Residues: CASSPDAISSYNE. The CDR3 reads in full as CASSPDAISSYNEQFF.

As regards this clone: The CDR3 is cut off 3 residues early in the read; its end comes from the germline J gene. The chain combines TRBV29-1 with TRBJ1-3; a possible D gene is TRBD1 (5 bases). CDR1 and CDR2 from the germline V gene are SQVTM and ANQGSEA. The CDR3 runs 13 residues. V was pared by 3 bases and J by 4 bases, with 10 bases between. Partial CDR3 DNA: TGCAGCGTTGATGGGGGGTACGGAAACACC. Translated, it gives CSVDGGYGNT. The complete CDR3 sequence is CSVDGGYGNTIYF.

A remark on this clone: The CDR3 end lies 3 residues beyond the end of the read and is filled in from the germline J gene. J is TRBJ2-1 and V is TRBV19, with TRBD2 matching over 8 bases. CDR3 size: 14 residues. CDR1 is LNHDA, CDR2 SQIVND, per germline (reference sequence). The V gene end was trimmed by 6 bases and the J gene end by 5 bases; junction bases not matched to a gene: 6. CDR3 sequence reads: CASRPASGHNEQFF. The DNA read from the CDR3 is TGTGCCAGTAGGCCGGCTAGCGGGCACAATGAG.

Points on this clone: The read terminates 3 residues ahead of where the CDR3 ends, so the germline J gene completes it. This rearrangement joins TRBV20-1 to TRBJ2-5, with D maybe TRBD1 (5 bases). The CDR3 runs to 13 residues. V was cut by 5 bases and J by 3 bases, with 13 bases left in between. The germline gives CDR1 DFQATT, CDR2 SNEGSKA (reference sequence). Incomplete CDR3 DNA: TGCAGTGCTTCCCGAACAGGAGAAGAGACC. It specifies CSASRTGEET. The full CDR3 sequence reads CSASRTGEETQYF.

A remark on this clone: The missing CDR3 end, 3 residues past where the read stops, is filled in from the germline J gene. The rearrangement uses TRBV5-1 and TRBJ2-7; 7 nucleotides agree with TRBD2. The germline V gene has CDR1 SGHRS and CDR2 YFSETQ. V shed 0 bases, J shed 5 bases, and the junction held 14 bases outside the gene matches. The CDR3 is 17 amino acids. Incomplete CDR3 DNA: TGCGCCAGCAGCTTGGACTTAACCGGGACTAAAGGGAACGAG. The encoded protein is CASSLDLTGTKGNE. The whole CDR3 sequence reads CASSLDLTGTKGNEQYF.

Notes on this clone: Read sequence stops 3 residues before the CDR3 end, and the germline J gene provides the missing end. The gene calls are TRBV30 and TRBJ2-2; D unclear. The V end lost 7 bases, the J end lost 1 base, and 7 bases lay between the germline ends. Germline V gene data show CDR1 as GTSNPN and CDR2 as SVGIG (reference sequence). The CDR3 length is 12 residues. CDR3 bases read: TGTGCCTTCACAAGGAACACCGGGGAG. Protein: CAFTRNTGE. The entire CDR3 sequence reads CAFTRNTGELFF.

As to this clone: The read ends 3 residues shy of where the CDR3 ends; the end is completed using the germline J gene. The chain has TRBV6-2 or TRBV6-3 and TRBJ2-7, with D unresolved. V lost 0 bases and J 6 bases, leaving 18 bases between the germline ends. The CDR3 has 16 amino acids. The V gene's germline CDR1 is MNHEY and CDR2 SVGEGT. CDR3 DNA (partial): TGTGCCAGCAGTTACTCCCTAACACCCCCCAGCGCCGAG. It encodes CASSYSLTPPSAE. The whole CDR3 is CASSYSLTPPSAEQYF.

Comment on this clone: Read data end 3 residues before the CDR3 end; the end is taken from the germline J gene. V is TRBV30 and J is TRBJ2-5; 7 nucleotides agree with TRBD1. Trimming cost V 0 bases and J 5 bases; bases outside gene matches: 9. Germline V gene lookup returns CDR1 GTSNPN and CDR2 SVGIG (reference sequence). This CDR3 is built from 15 residues. The CDR3 region is CAWSVVQGSAETQYF. Incomplete CDR3 DNA: TGTGCCTGGAGTGTGGTACAGGGGAGCGCGGAGACC.

Remarks on this clone: The sequence runs out 3 residues before the end of the CDR3; the remainder is reconstructed from the germline J gene. The chain uses TRBV7-2 and TRBJ2-7, with 8 nucleotides matching TRBD2. The germline CDR1 and CDR2 sequences are SGHTA and FQGNSA. This CDR3 is built from 13 residues. V lost 3 bases to trimming and J lost 2 bases; unmatched junction nucleotides: 0. The sequenced CDR3 bases are TGTGCCAGCAGCTTCGGGGGGGCCTACGAG. Translated: CASSFGGAYE. The whole CDR3 sequence is CASSFGGAYEQYF.

Worth noting for this clone: The DNA ends 3 residues before the CDR3 does, and the rest of the CDR3 is filled in from the germline J gene. The chain has TRBV20-1 and TRBJ1-2, with 8 bases matching TRBD1. There are 13 residues in the CDR3. Germline assignment: CDR1 DFQATT and CDR2 SNEGSKA (reference sequence). V was pared by 3 bases and J by 4 bases, with 4 bases of the junction left unmatched. This CDR3 reads CSASTGGVYGYTF. CDR3 DNA, as far as it was read: TGCAGTGCTAGCACAGGGGGAGTCTATGGC.

Concerning this clone: The DNA ends 3 residues before the CDR3 does, and the rest of the CDR3 is filled in from the germline J gene. The chain combines TRBV7-2 with TRBJ2-7, with D maybe TRBD1 (6 bases). Trimming removed 4 bases from V and 3 bases from J, with 13 bases in between. The CDR3 consists of 14 residues. Germline V gene lookup returns CDR1 SGHTA and CDR2 FQGNSA. Partial CDR3 DNA: TGTGCCAGCAGCTCGACAGGTCCCGGCTACGAG. Encoded protein: CASSSTGPGYE. The full CDR3 is CASSSTGPGYEQYF.

Comment on this clone: The read stops 3 residues short of the end of the CDR3; the missing end is completed from the germline J gene. The chain recombines TRBV2 with TRBJ1-1; the match to TRBD1 covers 7 bases. Germline CDR1 is SNHLY and CDR2 is FYNNEI. The CDR3 contains 16 residues. J was trimmed by 1 base and V by 4 bases; bases with no gene match: 9. This chain's CDR3 is CASSGDTGEWNTEAFF. The DNA read from the CDR3 is TGTGCCAGCAGTGGAGATACAGGGGAATGGAACACTGAA.

About this clone itself: The read gets to within 3 residues of the CDR3 end, and the germline J gene fills in the rest. The gene calls are TRBV19 and TRBJ2-3; the match to TRBD2 covers 9 bases. The CDR3 contains 13 residues. Germline-derived CDR1 and CDR2 are LNHDA and SQIVND (reference sequence). The part of the CDR3 DNA that was read is TGTGCCAGTAGTATATCTAGCGGGGCGCCG. As protein: CASSISSGAP. In full, the CDR3 reads CASSISSGAPQYF.

As to this clone: The read stops 3 residues short of the end of the CDR3; the missing end is completed from the germline J gene. The chain employs TRBV7-9 and TRBJ2-7; 7 bases are a match to TRBD2. The CDR3 runs to 14 residues. Germline-derived CDR1 and CDR2 are SEHNR and FQNEAQ (reference sequence). V gave up 5 bases and J gave up 5 bases; unmatched junction bases: 9. This CDR3 reads CASSRLAGVNEQYF. The covered CDR3 bases are TGTGCCAGCAGCCGCCTGGCGGGAGTTAACGAG.

About this clone itself: With the read ending 3 residues before the CDR3 end, the germline J gene is used to fill in that end. This sequence joins TRBV6-2 or TRBV6-3 and TRBJ1-6, with D possibly matching TRBD1 (5 bases). CDR1 MNHEY and CDR2 SVGEGT come from the germline V gene. Between the trimmed V and J ends, which lost 0 bases and 12 bases, there was a span of 15 bases. The CDR3 is 15 residues long. The sequenced part of the CDR3 DNA is TGTGCCAGCAGTTACTCTGCAGGGAACTCGGAACCC. Translated, it gives CASSYSAGNSEP. The entire CDR3 sequence reads CASSYSAGNSEPLHF.

A note on this clone: The sequence runs out 3 residues before the end of the CDR3; the remainder is reconstructed from the germline J gene. The chain joins TRBV28 to TRBJ2-7, with 8 bases identical to TRBD1. Germline CDR1 MDHEN, CDR2 SYDVKM. This CDR3 is 12 amino acids long. V gave up 8 bases and J gave up 3 bases; unmatched junction bases: 3. The sequenced CDR3 bases are TGTGCCAGCCGGGACAGGATCTACGAG. It codes for CASRDRIYE. The CDR3 reads in full as CASRDRIYEQYF. The whole variable domain, remainder taken from reference TRBV28 and TRBJ2-7, is DVKVTQSSRYLVKRTGEKVFLECVQDMDHENMFWYRQDPGLGLRLIYFSYDVKMKEKGDIPEGYSVSREKKERFSLILESASTNQTSMYLCASRDRIYEQYFGPGTRLTVT.

As for this clone: Coverage ceases 3 residues before the CDR3 finishes, and the germline J gene fills in the end. This chain uses TRBV20-1 with TRBJ1-4, with 7 bases identical to TRBD1. Looked up from germline, CDR1 is DFQATT and CDR2 is SNEGSKA (reference sequence). The CDR3 contains 14 residues. The trim removed 3 bases at V and 6 bases at J, leaving 7 bases unmatched. CDR3 protein: CSASLGGFDEKLFF. Incomplete CDR3 DNA: TGCAGTGCTAGTCTAGGGGGCTTTGATGAAAAA.

Regarding this clone: The CDR3 extends 3 residues past the end of the read, so its final part is completed from the germline J gene. V and J are TRBV14 and TRBJ2-1; 12 bases are a match to TRBD1. CDR1 and CDR2 (germline): SGHDN, FVKESK. The CDR3 totals 16 residues. J gave up 7 bases and V 4 bases, and 8 bases lay outside the gene matches. The CDR3 is CASSPWGTGGRNEQFF. CDR3 bases read: TGTGCCAGCAGCCCCTGGGGGACAGGGGGCAGGAATGAG.

Concerning this clone itself: The missing CDR3 end, 3 residues past where the read stops, is filled in from the germline J gene. This chain links TRBV7-8 with TRBJ2-2, with D possibly matching TRBD1 (5 bases). Germline CDR1 reads SGHVS; CDR2 reads FQNEAQ. This CDR3 comprises 15 residues. Trimming stripped 1 base from V and 6 bases from J, with 12 bases between. CDR3 in amino acids: CASSLVGEFAGELFF. CDR3 DNA, as far as it was read: TGTGCCAGCAGCTTAGTAGGGGAATTTGCCGGGGAG.